Listed below are T cell receptor beta chains from one sample, sequenced in a study of blood T cell repertoires in COVID-19. Only in-frame clones appear in the TCRdb table, and some are missing; sequencing was by immunoSEQ multiplex PCR. The table records roughly 150,000 clones, around 83% of them present only once. The sequencing input was peripheral blood. These receptors were collected from a woman aged 45 to 65 in a cohort sampled during active or convalescent COVID-19. Both conserved end residues are part of each CDR3. D genes are given only for firm matches. The listing skips clone size in some rows; elsewhere it reads once, few, many or a size class.

CDR3nt,CDR3aa,abundance,len,v_gene,d_gene,j_gene
TGTGCCAGCAGTCTAGACAGGGCGAAGGGTCAGCCCCAGCATTTT,CASSLDRAKGQPQHF,NA,15,TRBV6-6,TRBD1,TRBJ1-5
TGTGCCAGCAGCTTAACAGCGGGGGGGCGGTACGAGCAGTACTTC,CASSLTAGGRYEQYF,NA,15,TRBV11-2,TRBD2,TRBJ2-7
TGTGCCAGCAGCCTACACGGGGCTGGGGCCAACGTCCTGACTTTC,CASSLHGAGANVLTF,NA,15,TRBV3-1/TRBV3-2,NA,TRBJ2-6
TGTGCCAGCTCACCGAAGACAGGGAGCTCTGGAAACACCATATATTTT,CASSPKTGSSGNTIYF,NA,16,TRBV18,TRBD1,TRBJ1-3
TGTGCCAGCTCACCTCGAAGCTCAAACAGGGTAATTGGAGAGACCCAGTACTTC,CASSPRSSNRVIGETQYF,NA,18,TRBV18,NA,TRBJ2-5
TGTGCCAGCAGTCTCAGGGGGTACGGCACAGATACGCAGTATTTT,CASSLRGYGTDTQYF,few,15,TRBV28,TRBD1,TRBJ2-3
TGTGCCAGCAGCCCGGGGGGTACAGATACGCAGTATTTT,CASSPGGTDTQYF,NA,13,TRBV2,TRBD2,TRBJ2-3
TGTGCCAGTAGTACAGGAAGGTTTGAGCAGTTCTTC,CASSTGRFEQFF,NA,12,TRBV19,NA,TRBJ2-1
TGTGCCAGCAGCTTAAGGGAGACCGGGGAGCTGTTTTTT,CASSLRETGELFF,once,13,TRBV5-4,NA,TRBJ2-2
TGCGCCAGCAGCCCGACTCCCGGGACATTCACACCCCTCCACTTT,CASSPTPGTFTPLHF,NA,15,TRBV5-1,NA,TRBJ1-6
TGTGCCAGCAGCTTATCCAGGGCTGGTGAAGCTTTCTTT,CASSLSRAGEAFF,NA,13,TRBV11-2,NA,TRBJ1-1
TGTGCCAGCAGCGACGGGGTCCACGAGCAGTACTTC,CASSDGVHEQYF,NA,12,TRBV6-5,NA,TRBJ2-7
TGTGCCAGCAGTGAAGGGGCAAATTCCAACGAGCAGTACTTC,CASSEGANSNEQYF,NA,14,TRBV2,NA,TRBJ2-7
TGTGCCACCAGTGATTTGTGGGGCGGGACAGGGCCCGGGGAGCTGTTTTTT,CATSDLWGGTGPGELFF,NA,17,TRBV24-1,TRBD1,TRBJ2-2
TGTGCCAGTAGTATTTTACGTGGAGGTTCCTACGAGCAGTACTTC,CASSILRGGSYEQYF,NA,15,TRBV19,NA,TRBJ2-7
TGTGCCAGCAGTTCACCCCCCAGGGGACAACATAATTCACCCCTCCACTTT,CASSSPPRGQHNSPLHF,NA,17,TRBV27,NA,TRBJ1-6
TGCAGTGCTAGTAGAGGACTAGCCAAAAACATTCAGTACTTC,CSASRGLAKNIQYF,NA,14,TRBV20-1,NA,TRBJ2-4
TGTGCCAGCAGCTTAACAGGGGTGAAAGGAAACACCATATATTTT,CASSLTGVKGNTIYF,NA,15,TRBV7-2,TRBD1,TRBJ1-3
TGTGCCACCAGGGAATCAGGGATCCCGAACACTGAAGCTTTCTTT,CATRESGIPNTEAFF,NA,15,TRBV24-1,NA,TRBJ1-1
TGTGCCAGCAGCCGCGGGGGGGATAACAATGAGCAGTTCTTC,CASSRGGDNNEQFF,once,14,TRBV7-2,TRBD2,TRBJ2-1
TGTGCCAGCAGGTTGCAGGGGGCCCACGAGCAGTACTTC,CASRLQGAHEQYF,few,13,TRBV5-4,TRBD1,TRBJ2-7
TGCGCCAGCAGCCAAGATCTGAACAGTTTCCCCTACAATGAGCAGTTCTTC,CASSQDLNSFPYNEQFF,NA,17,TRBV4-1,NA,TRBJ2-1
TGTGCCAGCAGCTTTGGAGGCCAGCCCCAGCATTTT,CASSFGGQPQHF,NA,12,TRBV7-9,NA,TRBJ1-5
TGTGCCAGCTCACTTTGGACTAGCGGGGGCGAGGATACGCAGTATTTT,CASSLWTSGGEDTQYF,NA,16,TRBV18,TRBD2,TRBJ2-3
TGTGCCAGCAGCTTAGTCGCTAGAGGCAATGAGCAGTTCTTC,CASSLVARGNEQFF,NA,14,TRBV7-2,NA,TRBJ2-1
TGCGCCAGCAGCCCCGGGACAGGGCCTCTCTATGGCTACACCTTC,CASSPGTGPLYGYTF,NA,15,TRBV4-3,TRBD1,TRBJ1-2
TGTGCCAGCAGAAAGGGCGGGGTCTTCTACTACAATGAGCAGTTCTTC,CASRKGGVFYYNEQFF,NA,16,TRBV7-9,NA,TRBJ2-1
TGTGCCAGCAGTGAGACAGGCTATCAGCCCCAGCATTTT,CASSETGYQPQHF,NA,13,TRBV2,NA,TRBJ1-5
TGTGCCAGCAGTGGAAAGGGGACAGGGGGCTATAGCAATCAGCCCCAGCATTTT,CASSGKGTGGYSNQPQHF,NA,18,TRBV25-1,TRBD1,TRBJ1-5
TGTGCCAGCAGTTCACTCAGCGGGGCCGGTTTTGAGACCCAGTACTTC,CASSSLSGAGFETQYF,NA,16,TRBV27,TRBD2,TRBJ2-5
TGTGCCGCCACAGGGAACGCTAATGAAAAACTGTTTTTT,CAATGNANEKLFF,many,13,TRBV10-3,NA,TRBJ1-4
TGTGCCAGCAGCTTCGAAACCGGACAGGGTCAGCCCCAGCATTTT,CASSFETGQGQPQHF,few,15,TRBV7-8,TRBD1,TRBJ1-5